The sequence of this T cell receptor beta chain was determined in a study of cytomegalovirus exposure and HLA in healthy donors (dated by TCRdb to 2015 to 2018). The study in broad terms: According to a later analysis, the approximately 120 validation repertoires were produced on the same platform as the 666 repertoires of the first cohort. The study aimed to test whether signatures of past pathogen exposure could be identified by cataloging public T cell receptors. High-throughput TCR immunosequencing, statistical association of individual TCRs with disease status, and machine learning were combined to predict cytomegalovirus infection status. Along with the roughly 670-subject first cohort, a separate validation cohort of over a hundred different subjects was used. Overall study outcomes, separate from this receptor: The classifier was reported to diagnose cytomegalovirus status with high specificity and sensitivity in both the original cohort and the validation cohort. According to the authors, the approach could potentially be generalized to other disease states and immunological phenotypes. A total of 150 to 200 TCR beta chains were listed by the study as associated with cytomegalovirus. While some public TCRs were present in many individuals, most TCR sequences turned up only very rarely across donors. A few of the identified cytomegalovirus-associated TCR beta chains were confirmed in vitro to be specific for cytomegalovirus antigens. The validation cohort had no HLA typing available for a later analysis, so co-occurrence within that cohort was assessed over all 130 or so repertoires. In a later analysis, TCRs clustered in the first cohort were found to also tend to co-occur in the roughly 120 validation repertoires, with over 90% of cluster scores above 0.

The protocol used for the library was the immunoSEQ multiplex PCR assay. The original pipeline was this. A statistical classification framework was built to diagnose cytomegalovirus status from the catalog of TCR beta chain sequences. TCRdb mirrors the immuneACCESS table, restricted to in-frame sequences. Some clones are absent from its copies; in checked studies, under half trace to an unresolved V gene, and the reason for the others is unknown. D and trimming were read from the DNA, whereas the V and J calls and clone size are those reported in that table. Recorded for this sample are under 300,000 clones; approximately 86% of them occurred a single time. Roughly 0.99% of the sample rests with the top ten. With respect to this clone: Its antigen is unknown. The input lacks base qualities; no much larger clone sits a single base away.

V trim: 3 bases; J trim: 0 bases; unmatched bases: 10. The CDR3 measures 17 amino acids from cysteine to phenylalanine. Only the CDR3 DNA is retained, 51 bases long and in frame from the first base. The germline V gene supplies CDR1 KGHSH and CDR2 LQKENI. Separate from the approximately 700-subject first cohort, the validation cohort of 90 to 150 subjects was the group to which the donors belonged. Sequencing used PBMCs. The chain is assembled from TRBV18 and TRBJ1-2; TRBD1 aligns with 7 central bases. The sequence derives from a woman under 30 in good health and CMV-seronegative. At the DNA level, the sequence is TGTGCCAGCTCACCGGGGACAGCTAAATCTACTAACTATGGCTACACCTTC. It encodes CASSPGTAKSTNYGYTF.